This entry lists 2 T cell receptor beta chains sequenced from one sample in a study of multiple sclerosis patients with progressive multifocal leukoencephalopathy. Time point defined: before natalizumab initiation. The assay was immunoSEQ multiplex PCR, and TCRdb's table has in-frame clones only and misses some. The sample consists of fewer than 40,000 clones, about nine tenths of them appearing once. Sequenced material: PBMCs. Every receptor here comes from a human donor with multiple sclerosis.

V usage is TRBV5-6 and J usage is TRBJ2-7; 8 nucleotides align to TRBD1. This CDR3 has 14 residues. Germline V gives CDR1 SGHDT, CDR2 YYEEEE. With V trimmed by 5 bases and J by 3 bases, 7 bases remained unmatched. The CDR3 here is CASREFGQGYEQYF. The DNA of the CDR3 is TGTGCCAGCAGAGAATTTGGACAGGGCTACGAGCAGTACTTC.

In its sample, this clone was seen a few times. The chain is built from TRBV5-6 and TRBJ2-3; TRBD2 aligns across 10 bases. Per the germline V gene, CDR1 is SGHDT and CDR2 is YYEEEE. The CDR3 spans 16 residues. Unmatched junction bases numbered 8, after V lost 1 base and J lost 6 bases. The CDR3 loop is CASSLTSGTAADTQYF. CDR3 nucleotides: TGTGCCAGCAGCTTGACTAGCGGGACCGCGGCGGATACGCAGTATTTT. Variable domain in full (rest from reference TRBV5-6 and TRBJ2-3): DAGVTQSPTHLIKTRGQQVTLRCSPKSGHDTVSWYQQALGQGPQFIFQYYEEEERQRGNFPDRFSGHQFPNYSSELNVNALLLGDSALYLCASSLTSGTAADTQYFGPGTRLTVL.